This note documents a single T cell receptor beta chain sequence. Time point denoted: peripheral blood 6 weeks after treatment start. The sample belongs to a study of PD-L1 blockade in urothelial cancer. The wider study: Male sex and bladder-origin urothelial cancer characterized about 90% of the roughly 29 patients.

CDR3 length: 15 amino acids. The table came from immunoSEQ multiplex PCR; TCRdb's copy has only in-frame clones and leaves some out. The profile covers about 76,000 clones, with around 93% appearing a single time and about 0.87% taken by the ten largest. This material consisted of PBMCs, taken around atezolizumab (anti-PD-L1) treatment. The chain has TRBV21-1 and TRBJ1-2. TRBV21-1 is a known pseudogene. The receptor was isolated from a woman at least 80 years old with urothelial cancer. CDR3 sequence: CATLPRAATNYGYTF. The CDR3 nucleotides are TGTGCCACCCTACCCCGAGCTGCGACTAACTATGGCTACACCTTC.